One sample yielded the 31 T cell receptor beta chains listed below, sequenced in a study of post-analysis software for immune sequencing data (dated by TCRdb to about 2015). Beyond this particular receptor, the publication reports: Significantly higher frequencies in patients than in controls were found for about five TRBV segments, including TRBV5-6, TRBV5-1 and TRBV20-1.

The library was produced with PCR. The run used an Illumina HiSeq 2500. To reduce PCR and sequencing biases, unique molecular identifiers were built into the TCR beta cDNA libraries. The public sequencing data were trimmed at Q25 with fastp and processed into clonotypes with MiXCR by TCRdb, which kept only in-frame beta chains. One record per CDR3 amino acid sequence lists the most common genes and DNA. Counted in this sample were some 690,000 distinct CDR3 sequences; roughly three fifths of them appeared once. Approximately 10% of the sample rests with the top ten. Their cognate antigens are unknown. The sequenced sample consisted of blood. These receptors all come from a girl aged 2-9 years with multiple sclerosis.

V usage is TRBV29-1 and J usage is TRBJ2-1, with D hard to call. The germline gives CDR1 SQVTM, CDR2 ANQGSEA. This CDR3 contains 11 residues. Trimming took off 5 bases at V and 5 bases at J, with 7 bases between the two ends. CDR3 sequence reads: CSVNEHNEQFF. The CDR3 DNA sequence: TGCAGCGTTAATGAGCACAATGAGCAGTTCTTC.

This chain's CDR3 is CASSLQAAPSLNYEQYF. The CDR3 DNA is TGTGCCAGCAGTTTACAGGCTGCTCCTTCACTTAACTACGAGCAGTACTTC. The rearrangement links TRBV28 to TRBJ2-4; D is uncertain. The J call may be faulty, since TRBJ2-7 better matches the DNA end. The CDR3 has 17 residues. Germline loops: CDR1 MDHEN, CDR2 SYDVKM.

This chain joins TRBV9 and TRBJ2-1; no reliable D call. CDR3 length equals 12 residues. Germline-derived CDR1 and CDR2 are SGDLS and YYNGEE. V was shortened by 2 bases and J by 7 bases, with 7 bases between the two germline ends. The CDR3 protein is CASSVPGNEQFF. CDR3 in DNA: TGTGCCAGCAGCGTCCCCGGGAATGAGCAGTTCTTC. Full variable domain (remainder filled in from reference TRBV9 and TRBJ2-1): DSGVTQTPKHLITATGQRVTLRCSPRSGDLSVYWYQQSLDQGLQFLIQYYNGEERAKGNILERFSAQQFPDLHSELNLSSLELGDSALYFCASSVPGNEQFFGPGTRLTVL.

The V gene is TRBV12-5, the J gene TRBJ2-1; 9 bases line up with TRBD2. The V segment lost 7 bases and the J segment 4 bases; nucleotides outside the gene matches: 11. The germline gives CDR1 LGHNT, CDR2 FRNRAP. The CDR3 consists of 16 residues. The CDR3 loop is CASDPDGLAGYNEQFF. The CDR3 nucleotides are TGTGCTAGTGACCCCGACGGGCTAGCGGGGTACAATGAGCAGTTCTTC.

This clonotype was counted a few times. The chain employs TRBV14 and TRBJ2-5; D remains unclear. Germline V gene lookup returns CDR1 SGHDN and CDR2 FVKESK. V was pared by 3 bases and J by 7 bases, with 12 bases between. The CDR3 loop spans 13 amino acids. In nucleotides, the CDR3 is TGTGCCAGCAGCCAGACGCGCGGTTGGACCCAGTACTTC. Protein sequence: CASSQTRGWTQYF.

The chain joins TRBV12-3 or TRBV12-4 to TRBJ2-2; 9 nucleotides line up with TRBD2. The CDR3 extends over 19 amino acids. V was pared by 6 bases and J by 3 bases, with 17 bases of the junction left unmatched. As DNA, the CDR3 is TGTGCCAGCAGCCCTTATCTTCTAGCGGGGAGCGGGTACACCGGGGAGCTGTTTTTT. Amino acid sequence: CASSPYLLAGSGYTGELFF.

This clonotype has more than one count but fewer than ten. This chain links TRBV20-1 with TRBJ1-5, with unresolved D. Germline V gene sequence: CDR1 DFQATT, CDR2 SNEGSKA (reference sequence). This CDR3 spans 14 amino acids. V was shortened by 3 bases and J by 3 bases, with 12 bases between the two germline ends. The CDR3 bases are TGCAGTGCTAGCGAGGGCAGATACAATCAGCCCCAGCATTTT. Protein product: CSASEGRYNQPQHF.

This clonotype was seen more than once but under ten times. The chain joins TRBV20-1 to TRBJ2-7; D possibly corresponds to TRBD2 (6 bases). V lost 6 bases to trimming and J lost 2 bases, with 20 bases between them. There are 15 residues in the CDR3. CDR1 and CDR2 from the germline V gene are DFQATT and SNEGSKA (reference sequence). CDR3 residues: CSATDTGTAPYEQYF. In DNA form, the CDR3 reads TGCAGTGCCACGGACACTGGGACTGCGCCCTACGAGCAGTACTTC.

The chain recombines TRBV20-1 with TRBJ2-1, with TRBD1 matching 12 bases. V lost 7 bases and J lost 7; bases outside the gene matches: 11. The CDR3 runs to 15 residues. Germline values: CDR1 DFQATT, CDR2 SNEGSKA (reference sequence). The chain's CDR3 is CSVHRGQGASNEQFF. Here the CDR3 DNA reads TGCAGTGTTCATCGGGGACAGGGGGCGAGTAATGAGCAGTTCTTC.

V usage is TRBV29-1 and J usage is TRBJ1-2; 8 positions agree with TRBD1. J gave up 2 bases and V 0 bases, and 2 bases lay outside the gene matches. The germline CDR1 and CDR2 sequences are SQVTM and ANQGSEA. There are 14 residues in the CDR3. CDR3 protein: CSVEDRTGNYGYTF. CDR3 nucleotide sequence: TGCAGCGTTGAAGATCGGACAGGGAACTATGGCTACACCTTC.

This clonotype appeared a few times. The V call is TRBV7-2, the J call TRBJ1-2, with 7 bases fitting TRBD1. This CDR3 is built from 15 residues. Germline V CDR1 and CDR2: SGHTA, FQGNSA. J was trimmed by 2 bases and V by 0 bases; bases with no gene match: 3. The CDR3 sequence is CASSLAGQRNYGYTF. The CDR3 DNA follows: TGTGCCAGCAGCTTAGCGGGACAGAGGAACTATGGCTACACCTTC.

This clonotype was counted only a few times. This chain links TRBV4-3 with TRBJ2-1; 7 positions agree with TRBD2. The length of the CDR3 is 17 residues. V was pared by 0 bases and J by 8 bases, with 13 bases of the junction left unmatched. Germline V gene lookup returns CDR1 LGHNA and CDR2 YSLEER. In DNA, the CDR3 is TGCGCCAGCAGCCAAGAGTGGCGACTAGCAGTAAACCATGAGCAGTTCTTC. It codes for CASSQEWRLAVNHEQFF.

The CDR3 DNA reads as TGTGCCATCAGGATGACAGGGGCTAGATACAATGAGCAGTTCTTC. This sequence encodes CAIRMTGARYNEQFF. The chain employs TRBV10-3 and TRBJ2-1; 8 positions agree with TRBD1. With 6 bases clipped from V and 4 bases from J, the junction kept 8 bases outside the gene matches. Germline CDR1 is ENHRY and CDR2 is SYGVKD. The CDR3 contains 15 residues.

This sequence joins TRBV5-1 and TRBJ2-1; 8 nucleotides match TRBD1. V shed 0 bases and J 7 bases; nucleotides not matched to a gene: 3. The CDR3 has 14 residues. Germline V lookup: CDR1 SGHRS, CDR2 YFSETQ. The chain's CDR3 is CASSLDRGENEQFF. As DNA, the CDR3 is TGCGCCAGCAGCTTGGACAGGGGGGAGAATGAGCAGTTCTTC.

The rearrangement joins TRBV7-2 to TRBJ2-1, with 12 bases identical to TRBD2. The CDR3 is 18 residues long. With 5 bases clipped from V and 0 bases from J, the junction kept 8 bases outside the gene matches. CDR1 and CDR2 from the germline V gene are SGHTA and FQGNSA. The CDR3 sequence is CASSRLAGVLPSYNEQFF. CDR3 nucleotide sequence: TGTGCCAGCAGCCGACTAGCGGGAGTCCTCCCCTCCTACAATGAGCAGTTCTTC. Complete variable domain (other parts from reference TRBV7-2 and TRBJ2-1): GAGVSQSPSNKVTEKGKDVELRCDPISGHTALYWYRQSLGQGLEFLIYFQGNSAPDKSGLPSDRFSAERTGGSVSTLTIQRTQQEDSAVYLCASSRLAGVLPSYNEQFFGPGTRLTVL.

The chain recombines TRBV10-3 with TRBJ2-1, with TRBD1 matching over 7 bases. The CDR3 is made up of 12 amino acids. Germline CDR1 reads ENHRY; CDR2 reads SYGVKD. J gave up 7 bases and V 6 bases, and 3 bases lay outside the gene matches. In nucleotides, the CDR3 is TGTGCCATCAGCCTGACAGGGAATGAGCAGTTCTTC. Protein product: CAISLTGNEQFF.

The table lists this clonotype with a few counts. V is TRBV7-9 and J is TRBJ2-5; 7 positions agree with TRBD2. Germline CDR1 SEHNR, CDR2 FQNEAQ (reference sequence). The CDR3 loop spans 12 amino acids. Trimming at V came to 6 bases and at J to 6 bases, leaving 4 bases not matched to a gene. The CDR3 bases are TGTGCCAGCAGGCGGGAGACGCAGACCCAGTACTTC. Its translation: CASRRETQTQYF. Using reference TRBV7-9 and TRBJ2-5 for the parts outside the CDR3, the full variable domain is DTGVSQNPRHKITKRGQNVTFRCDPISEHNRLYWYRQTLGQGPEFLTYFQNEAQLEKSRLLSDRFSAERPKGSFSTLEIQRTEQGDSAMYLCASRRETQTQYFGPGTRLLVL.

This clonotype occurred a few times. The V and J genes are TRBV7-2 and TRBJ2-3, with D hard to call. CDR3 length: 15 residues. CDR1 and CDR2 (germline): SGHTA, FQGNSA. V gave up 2 bases and J gave up 2 bases, with 11 bases separating them. CDR3 in amino acids: CASSLTYSNTDTQYF. In DNA form, the CDR3 reads TGTGCCAGCAGCTTAACGTACAGTAACACAGATACGCAGTATTTT.

This clonotype appeared a single time. V gene TRBV9 combines with J gene TRBJ2-7, with TRBD1 as a possible D gene (5 bases). Germline V gene lookup returns CDR1 SGDLS and CDR2 YYNGEE. This CDR3 has 14 amino acids. V was clipped by 0 bases and J by 2 bases, with 9 bases between them. The CDR3 coding sequence is TGTGCCAGCAGCGTAGGGGGCAGACCCTACGAGCAGTACTTC. This codes for CASSVGGRPYEQYF.

This clonotype was counted between two and nine times. This chain connects TRBV29-1 to TRBJ2-5; no clear D gene. This CDR3 is built from 14 residues. CDR1 and CDR2 (germline): SQVTM, ANQGSEA. The V end was cut by 1 base, the J end by 5 bases, with 14 bases between. DNA for the CDR3: TGCAGCGTTGAAGGGGTGACGGCGGATGAGACCCAGTACTTC. It translates to CSVEGVTADETQYF.

The chain employs TRBV2 and TRBJ2-7; a weak D match, TRBD1 (6 bases). The germline V gene has CDR1 SNHLY and CDR2 FYNNEI. The length of the CDR3 is 16 residues. Trimming shortened V by 4 bases and J by 1 base, and 17 bases separated the two germline ends. As DNA, the CDR3 is TGTGCCAGCAGTGTTCTCCCACGGGACACTTCCTACGAGCAGTACTTC. The encoded protein is CASSVLPRDTSYEQYF.

For the CDR3, the DNA is TGCAGCGCCGATCCGGGACAGGGGGGATCCGAAGCTTTCTTT. Encoded protein: CSADPGQGGSEAFF. The V gene is TRBV29-1, the J gene TRBJ1-1, with 11 bases aligning to TRBD1. Germline V gene sequence: CDR1 SQVTM, CDR2 ANQGSEA. V was clipped by 7 bases and J by 8 bases; unmatched bases: 12. This CDR3 comprises 14 residues.

V usage is TRBV4-3 and J usage is TRBJ2-1; 12 bases map to TRBD2. V shed 0 bases, J shed 4 bases, and the junction held 4 bases outside the gene matches. This CDR3 region has 17 residues. Germline V gene sequence: CDR1 LGHNA, CDR2 YSLEER. The CDR3 protein is CASSQDQGLAGYNEQFF. The DNA of the CDR3 is TGCGCCAGCAGCCAAGACCAGGGACTAGCGGGTTACAATGAGCAGTTCTTC.

The J gene is TRBJ2-1, the V gene TRBV6-2 or TRBV6-3; the D gene is possibly TRBD2 (5 bases). The CDR3 contains 12 residues. Germline V CDR1 and CDR2: MNHEY, SVGEGT. Trimming took off 0 bases at V and 8 bases at J, with 5 bases between the two ends. CDR3 sequence: CASSYSGDEQFF. The DNA of the CDR3 is TGTGCCAGCAGTTACTCCGGGGATGAGCAGTTCTTC.

The V gene is TRBV7-6, the J gene TRBJ2-5; 8 bases fit TRBD1. After removal of 4 bases from V and 6 bases from J, the junction contained 7 bases not matched to a gene. CDR1 is SGHVS, CDR2 FNYEAQ, per germline. This CDR3 region has 14 residues. The CDR3 sequence is CASSSVQGAQTQYF. The CDR3 bases are TGTGCCAGCAGCTCAGTGCAGGGGGCCCAGACCCAGTACTTC.

This rearrangement joins TRBV14 to TRBJ2-4; D remains unclear. The J call could be wrong; TRBJ2-7 is a better fit for the DNA end. The CDR3 loop spans 16 amino acids. Germline V gene data show CDR1 as SGHDN and CDR2 as FVKESK. CDR3 DNA: TGTGCCAGCAGCCCTAGGACCCCCCCCGAGGCCTACGAGCAGTACTTC. The encoded protein is CASSPRTPPEAYEQYF.

About this clonotype: At one end the junction does not follow the germline gene, possibly because of a read error. The chain uses TRBV12-3 or TRBV12-4 and TRBJ2-3; 9 nucleotides line up with TRBD2. The CDR3 is 16 amino acids. The DNA of the CDR3 is TGTGCCAGCAGTTTAGCCTCAGCGGGGGGTTCAGATGCGCAGTATTTT. Translated, it gives CASSLASAGGSDAQYF.

With regard to this clonotype: One end of the junction fails to match germline, which may point to a read error. The CDR3 region is CATSDFWLNYDYTF. The CDR3 DNA sequence: TGTGCCACCAGTGATTTTTGGCTTAACTATGACTACACCTTC. The chain is built from TRBV24-1 and TRBJ1-2; D remains unclear. The CDR3 runs 14 residues. Germline loops: CDR1 KGHDR, CDR2 SFDVKD.

The J gene is TRBJ2-1, the V gene TRBV7-9; 12 bases line up with TRBD2. V was clipped by 4 bases and J by 2 bases; unmatched bases: 6. Germline V gives CDR1 SEHNR, CDR2 FQNEAQ (reference sequence). The CDR3 length is 17 residues. CDR3 DNA sequence: TGTGCCAGCAGCTCCGGACTAGCGGGATTCACCTACAATGAGCAGTTCTTC. It encodes CASSSGLAGFTYNEQFF.

The CDR3: CATSDTSGGRSYNEQFF. Here the CDR3 DNA reads TGTGCCACCAGTGATACTAGCGGGGGTCGCTCCTACAATGAGCAGTTCTTC. The V call is TRBV24-1, the J call TRBJ2-1, with 11 bases identical to TRBD2. The CDR3 consists of 17 residues. The V gene's germline CDR1 is KGHDR and CDR2 SFDVKD. The V segment lost 3 bases and the J segment 0 bases; nucleotides outside the gene matches: 3.

This chain's CDR3 is CSARKPTGDHYGYTF. The CDR3 bases are TGCAGTGCTAGAAAACCGACAGGGGATCACTATGGCTACACCTTC. The chain couples TRBV20-1 to TRBJ1-2; 8 bases are a match to TRBD1. Germline CDR1 reads DFQATT; CDR2 reads SNEGSKA (reference sequence). The CDR3 covers 15 residues. The trim removed 2 bases at V and 3 bases at J, leaving 8 bases unmatched.